This T cell receptor (beta chain) was profiled in a study of blood T cell repertoires in COVID-19. Study as a whole: Sources were T cells, B-cell-depleted T cells, or PBMCs; the material itself was cDNA or gDNA.

This table comes from immunoSEQ multiplex PCR, and its TCRdb copy is limited to in-frame clones, with some not included. This table holds about 360,000 clones, 86% found once. CDR3 size: 14 residues. Germline V CDR1 and CDR2: GTSNPN, SVGIG (reference sequence). Trimming removed 8 bases from V and 2 bases from J, with 18 bases in between. Sequenced input: peripheral blood. The receptor was derived from a woman aged 60-75 years with COVID-19, enrolled during active disease. The chain uses TRBV30 and TRBJ1-2, with D perhaps TRBD1 (6 bases). CDR3 loop: CAGKTTGGNYGYTF. The CDR3 DNA reads TGTGCCGGGAAGACGACAGGAGGAAACTATGGCTACACCTTC. The variable domain in full, with the rest retrieved from reference TRBV30 and TRBJ1-2, is SQTIHQWPATLVQPVGSPLSLECTVEGTSNPNLYWYRQAAGRGLQLLFYSVGIGQISSEVPQNLSASRPQDRQFILSSKKLLLSDSGFYLCAGKTTGGNYGYTFGSGTRLTVV.